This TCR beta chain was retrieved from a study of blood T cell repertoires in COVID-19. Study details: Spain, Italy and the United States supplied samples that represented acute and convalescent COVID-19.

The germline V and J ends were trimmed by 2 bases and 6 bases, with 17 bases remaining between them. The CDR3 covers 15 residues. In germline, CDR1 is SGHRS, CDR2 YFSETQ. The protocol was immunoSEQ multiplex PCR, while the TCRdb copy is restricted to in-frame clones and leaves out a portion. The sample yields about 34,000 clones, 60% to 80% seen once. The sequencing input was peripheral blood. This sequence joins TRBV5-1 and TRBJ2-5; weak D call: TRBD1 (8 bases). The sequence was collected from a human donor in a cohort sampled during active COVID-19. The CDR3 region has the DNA TGCGCCAGCAGCTTAGCGGGACAGGCGGACAAGACCCAGTACTTC. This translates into CASSLAGQADKTQYF.